A selection of T cell receptor beta chains follows, all from one sample in a study of Graves' ophthalmopathy and Graves' hyperthyroidism. TCRdb recomputed calls from the multiplex PCR reads with MiXCR, one row per CDR3 protein. The sample holds approximately 640,000 distinct CDR3 sequences, under 50% seen once. Sequencing used peripheral blood. These receptors were collected from an adult man with Graves' ophthalmopathy. CDR3s include the opening cysteine and the closing phenylalanine or tryptophan. Each record gives: D gene, J gene, V gene, clone size, CDR3 protein, CDR3 DNA. A D gene is named only where the DNA matches it firmly. Clone size is stated in some rows and not others, as once, few, many or a class when expanded.

D gene: .; J gene: TRBJ2-3; V gene: TRBV2; clone size: .; CDR3 protein: CASSATVRGIDTQYF; CDR3 DNA: TGTGCCAGCAGTGCTACGGTTAGGGGGATAGATACGCAGTATTTT
D gene: TRBD2; J gene: TRBJ2-2; V gene: TRBV7-2; clone size: many; CDR3 protein: CASSFGRGGRPGELFF; CDR3 DNA: TGTGCCAGCAGCTTTGGTCGGGGGGGCCGTCCCGGGGAGCTGTTTTTT
D gene: .; J gene: TRBJ1-2; V gene: TRBV11-2; clone size: .; CDR3 protein: CACSSGTWGYTF; CDR3 DNA: TGTGCCTGCAGCTCAGGCACATGGGGCTACACCTTC
D gene: .; J gene: TRBJ2-6; V gene: TRBV5-1; clone size: few; CDR3 protein: CASSLGISGANVLTF; CDR3 DNA: TGCGCCAGCAGCTTGGGAATCTCTGGGGCCAACGTCCTGACTTTC
D gene: .; J gene: TRBJ2-5; V gene: TRBV14; clone size: .; CDR3 protein: CASSRPGNGETQYF; CDR3 DNA: TGTGCCAGCAGCCGACCCGGGAATGGAGAGACCCAGTACTTC
D gene: TRBD2; J gene: TRBJ2-7; V gene: TRBV7-9; clone size: .; CDR3 protein: CASSPRLAGNYKQYF; CDR3 DNA: TGTGCCAGCAGTCCGCGACTAGCGGGCAACTACAAGCAGTACTTC
D gene: TRBD1; J gene: TRBJ1-2; V gene: TRBV6-5; clone size: .; CDR3 protein: CASYSPTGLGYTF; CDR3 DNA: TGTGCCAGTTATTCCCCGACAGGGCTCGGCTACACCTTC
D gene: .; J gene: TRBJ2-5; V gene: TRBV7-2; clone size: many; CDR3 protein: CASSFGWETQYF; CDR3 DNA: TGTGCCAGCAGCTTCGGATGGGAGACCCAGTACTTC
D gene: .; J gene: TRBJ2-2; V gene: TRBV2; clone size: many; CDR3 protein: CASRGRNTGELFF; CDR3 DNA: TGTGCCAGCAGGGGGAGGAACACCGGGGAGCTGTTTTTT
D gene: .; J gene: TRBJ1-4; V gene: TRBV12-3/TRBV12-4; clone size: few; CDR3 protein: CASSFRDMEYEKLFF; CDR3 DNA: TGTGCCAGCAGCTTTAGGGACATGGAATATGAAAAACTGTTTTTT
D gene: TRBD1; J gene: TRBJ1-4; V gene: TRBV5-6; clone size: few; CDR3 protein: CASSQNRGANEKLFF; CDR3 DNA: TGCGCCAGCAGCCAAAACAGGGGAGCTAATGAAAAACTGTTTTTT
D gene: TRBD1; J gene: TRBJ1-5; V gene: TRBV4-2; clone size: .; CDR3 protein: CASSPGTGGIGNQPQHF; CDR3 DNA: TGTGCCAGCAGCCCCGGGACAGGGGGGATCGGCAATCAGCCCCAGCATTTT
D gene: .; J gene: TRBJ2-5; V gene: TRBV24-1; clone size: many; CDR3 protein: CATSDGGKETQYF; CDR3 DNA: TGTGCCACCAGTGACGGGGGTAAGGAGACCCAGTACTTC
D gene: .; J gene: TRBJ1-2; V gene: TRBV5-5; clone size: once; CDR3 protein: CASRPGPNSGYTF; CDR3 DNA: TGTGCCAGCAGGCCTGGACCGAACTCTGGCTACACCTTC
D gene: .; J gene: TRBJ1-2; V gene: TRBV19; clone size: many; CDR3 protein: CASSKVPRYGYTF; CDR3 DNA: TGTGCCAGTAGTAAAGTACCTCGCTATGGCTACACCTTC
D gene: .; J gene: TRBJ1-3; V gene: TRBV2; clone size: many; CDR3 protein: CASSETPRASFANTIYF; CDR3 DNA: TGTGCCAGCAGTGAAACTCCCCGCGCGAGTTTCGCAAACACCATATATTTT
D gene: .; J gene: TRBJ1-5; V gene: TRBV20-1; clone size: many; CDR3 protein: CSARYRNQPQHF; CDR3 DNA: TGCAGTGCTAGGTACAGAAATCAGCCCCAGCATTTT
D gene: .; J gene: TRBJ1-4; V gene: TRBV5-4; clone size: .; CDR3 protein: CASSPTGGSGGEKLFF; CDR3 DNA: TGTGCCAGCAGCCCCACCGGCGGGTCAGGAGGTGAAAAACTGTTTTTT
D gene: .; J gene: TRBJ1-4; V gene: TRBV20-1; clone size: once; CDR3 protein: CSASRQRGEELFF; CDR3 DNA: TGCAGTGCTAGTAGACAGAGGGGTGAAGAACTGTTTTTT
D gene: TRBD1; J gene: TRBJ1-5; V gene: TRBV29-1; clone size: .; CDR3 protein: CSAQTGVSYEHF; CDR3 DNA: TGCAGCGCCCAGACAGGGGTCTCCTACGAGCATTTT
D gene: TRBD2; J gene: TRBJ2-7; V gene: TRBV7-2; clone size: many; CDR3 protein: CASSVGLESYEQYF; CDR3 DNA: TGTGCCAGCAGCGTCGGACTAGAGTCCTACGAGCAGTACTTC
D gene: .; J gene: TRBJ1-1; V gene: TRBV2; clone size: many; CDR3 protein: CASSDTGNTEAFF; CDR3 DNA: TGTGCCAGCAGTGACACAGGGAACACTGAAGCTTTCTTT
D gene: .; J gene: TRBJ1-1; V gene: TRBV9; clone size: .; CDR3 protein: CASSHGAPTEAFF; CDR3 DNA: TGTGCCAGCAGCCACGGGGCGCCCACTGAAGCTTTCTTT
D gene: .; J gene: TRBJ2-7; V gene: TRBV2; clone size: .; CDR3 protein: CASSQTSGRDLYEQYF; CDR3 DNA: TGTGCCAGCAGCCAAACCTCGGGACGGGATCTTTACGAGCAGTACTTC
D gene: TRBD1; J gene: TRBJ2-2; V gene: TRBV12-3/TRBV12-4; clone size: few; CDR3 protein: CASSPTGISPGELFF; CDR3 DNA: TGTGCCAGCAGTCCGACAGGGATTTCTCCCGGGGAGCTGTTTTTT
D gene: .; J gene: TRBJ1-6; V gene: TRBV9; clone size: .; CDR3 protein: CASSVGGGNSPLHF; CDR3 DNA: TGTGCCAGCAGCGTAGGGGGAGGGAATTCACCCCTCCACTTT
D gene: TRBD2; J gene: TRBJ2-7; V gene: TRBV6-1; clone size: .; CDR3 protein: CASSYSKVAGNYEQYF; CDR3 DNA: TGTGCCAGCAGTTACTCGAAGGTAGCGGGGAACTACGAGCAGTACTTC
D gene: TRBD2; J gene: TRBJ2-7; V gene: TRBV6-5; clone size: few; CDR3 protein: CASSSPAGNYEQYF; CDR3 DNA: TGTGCCAGCAGTTCTCCAGCGGGGAATTACGAGCAGTACTTC
D gene: TRBD2; J gene: TRBJ2-7; V gene: TRBV6-1; clone size: few; CDR3 protein: CASSVTSGTYEQYF; CDR3 DNA: TGTGCCAGCAGTGTTACTAGCGGAACCTACGAGCAGTACTTC
D gene: .; J gene: TRBJ1-2; V gene: TRBV5-1; clone size: many; CDR3 protein: CASSEDGFGYGYTF; CDR3 DNA: TGCGCCAGCAGCGAGGACGGCTTTGGCTATGGCTACACCTTC
D gene: TRBD2; J gene: TRBJ2-3; V gene: TRBV29-1; clone size: once; CDR3 protein: CSVEDQLAGGYTQYF; CDR3 DNA: TGCAGCGTTGAAGATCAACTAGCGGGAGGGTATACGCAGTATTTT
D gene: .; J gene: TRBJ2-2; V gene: TRBV7-9; clone size: .; CDR3 protein: CASSYRGPDELFF; CDR3 DNA: TGTGCCAGCAGCTATAGGGGTCCGGATGAGCTGTTTTTT
D gene: .; J gene: TRBJ2-7; V gene: TRBV7-6; clone size: many; CDR3 protein: CASSPGSFREQYF; CDR3 DNA: TGTGCCAGCAGCCCGGGGTCGTTCAGGGAGCAGTACTTC
D gene: .; J gene: TRBJ2-2; V gene: TRBV29-1; clone size: .; CDR3 protein: CSGSWANTGELFF; CDR3 DNA: TGCAGCGGCAGCTGGGCGAACACCGGGGAGCTGTTTTTT